The rows below give T cell receptor beta chains drawn from one sample of a study of blood T cell repertoires in COVID-19. Measured with immunoSEQ multiplex PCR; TCRdb has only the in-frame clones, and not every one. The table records approximately 250,000 clones, around 83% of them present only once. The specimen sequenced was peripheral blood. These receptors were taken from a woman in her thirties or forties who had recovered from COVID-19. CDR3s include the opening cysteine and the closing phenylalanine or tryptophan. A D gene is named only where the DNA matches it firmly. Part of the rows lack a size; the others show once, few, many or a class for expanded clones.

once,TRBJ1-2,TRBV10-3,12,.,TGTGCCATCAGAGGGGAATTGGCTGGCTACACCTTC,CAIRGELAGYTF
.,TRBJ1-5,TRBV7-9,12,.,TGTGCCAGCAGAAGGGGTGATCAGCCCCAGCATTTT,CASRRGDQPQHF
.,TRBJ1-5,TRBV5-6,15,TRBD1,TGTGCCAGCAGCTGGGGACAGGGAACCAATCAGCCCCAGCATTTT,CASSWGQGTNQPQHF
.,TRBJ1-1,TRBV5-1,14,TRBD1,TGCGCCAGCAGCCTCCGGGACAGTAACACTGAAGCTTTCTTT,CASSLRDSNTEAFF
.,TRBJ1-1,TRBV3-1/TRBV3-2,13,.,TGTGCCAGCAGCCAAGATCTGGGGCCTGAAGCTTTCTTT,CASSQDLGPEAFF
.,TRBJ1-1,TRBV6-1,14,.,TGTGCCAGCAGTGAAATAGGGGGGAACACTGAAGCTTTCTTT,CASSEIGGNTEAFF
.,TRBJ2-1,TRBV14,15,.,TGTGCCAGCAGCTTCTTTGGGGGGTCCTACAATGAGCAGTTCTTC,CASSFFGGSYNEQFF
.,TRBJ1-4,TRBV5-1,17,TRBD1,TGCGCCAGCAGCAACCGGGACAGGGGAGCAACTAATGAAAAACTGTTTTTT,CASSNRDRGATNEKLFF
once,TRBJ2-6,TRBV4-1,19,TRBD1,TGCGCCAGCAGCCATTGGACAGGGGGCTTCTCACCTGGGGCCAACGTCCTGACTTTC,CASSHWTGGFSPGANVLTF
.,TRBJ2-3,TRBV28,18,.,TGTGCCAGCAGTTTGGGTCACAGGCCGTTTCATAGCACAGATACGCAGTATTTT,CASSLGHRPFHSTDTQYF
few,TRBJ2-7,TRBV7-9,15,TRBD2,TGTGCCAGCAGCTTAGGTCTAGCGGGGCTCTACGAGCAGTACTTC,CASSLGLAGLYEQYF
.,TRBJ2-2,TRBV5-6,12,.,TGTGCCAGCAGCTTCGTAACCGGGGAGCTGTTTTTT,CASSFVTGELFF
.,TRBJ2-3,TRBV7-2,18,.,TGTGCCAGCAGCCCACGTCGGATGCGGGGTTATGTTTTAGATACGCAGTATTTT,CASSPRRMRGYVLDTQYF
.,TRBJ2-3,TRBV10-3,13,.,TGTGCCATCAGTGGTGGGGGGGCTGATACGCAGTATTTT,CAISGGGADTQYF
.,TRBJ1-2,TRBV10-3,15,.,TGTGCCATCAGTGAGCCCAAACTCGGGGATTACGGCTACACCTTC,CAISEPKLGDYGYTF
.,TRBJ2-6,TRBV14,16,.,TGTGCCAGCAGCCAACTATCAAATTCTGGGGCCAACGTCCTGACTTTC,CASSQLSNSGANVLTF
.,TRBJ1-1,TRBV18,14,.,TGTGCCAGCTCACCACCGGGCGTGTACACTGAAGCTTTCTTT,CASSPPGVYTEAFF
.,TRBJ2-7,TRBV2,12,.,TGTGCCAGCAGTGGCGACTCCTACGAGCAGTACTTC,CASSGDSYEQYF
.,TRBJ2-5,TRBV28,14,.,TGTGCCAGCAGCCCTTCCGAGAGACAAGAGACCCAGTACTTC,CASSPSERQETQYF
once,TRBJ2-2,TRBV9,17,TRBD2,TGTGCCAGCAGCGTCGGTGGAACTAGCGACGGCACCGGGGAGCTGTTTTTT,CASSVGGTSDGTGELFF
.,TRBJ2-7,TRBV4-1,15,.,TGCGCCAGCAGCCAAGAAGGGGGTCTCCTAGGGGTGCAGTACTTC,CASSQEGGLLGVQYF
few,TRBJ2-7,TRBV11-3,12,.,TGTGCCAGCAGCTTAACGCGCTACGAGCAGTACTTC,CASSLTRYEQYF
once,TRBJ2-1,TRBV3-1/TRBV3-2,18,TRBD2,TGTGCCAGCAGCCAAGTCCGCCCGTCCCTAGCGGATTACAATGAGCAGTTCTTC,CASSQVRPSLADYNEQFF
.,TRBJ2-7,TRBV7-9,14,TRBD1,TGTGCCAGCAGCTCAGGACAGGCCTCCTACGAGCAGTACTTC,CASSSGQASYEQYF
.,TRBJ2-7,TRBV5-1,14,.,TGCGCCAGCAGCTTGGCAACGGGTGCCTACGAGCAGTACTTC,CASSLATGAYEQYF
.,TRBJ2-5,TRBV7-9,15,.,TGTGCCAGCAGCTTGGGACACGATACCCAAGAGACCCAGTACTTC,CASSLGHDTQETQYF
.,TRBJ2-1,TRBV9,15,.,TGTGCCAGCAGCGTATCGGGCAGGGAATTCGATGAGCAGTTCTTC,CASSVSGREFDEQFF
.,TRBJ2-2,TRBV18,16,TRBD1,TGTGCCAGCTCACAACGACAGGGATCGCTCACCGGGGAGCTGTTTTTT,CASSQRQGSLTGELFF
.,TRBJ1-1,TRBV28,14,.,TGTGCCAGCAGCCCCGGGACATCGAACACTGAAGCTTTCTTT,CASSPGTSNTEAFF
.,TRBJ2-2,TRBV5-1,16,TRBD1,TGCGCCAGCAGCTTGTTGGCAGGGGGCGTCACCGGGGAGCTGTTTTTT,CASSLLAGGVTGELFF
.,TRBJ2-3,TRBV4-1,17,TRBD2,TGCGCCAGCAGCCAAGAGAAGACTAGCGGGGGGTGGGATACGCAGTATTTT,CASSQEKTSGGWDTQYF
.,TRBJ2-2,TRBV6-2/TRBV6-3,13,.,TGTGCCAGCAGTCGGGGGTTGAACGGGGAGCTGTTTTTT,CASSRGLNGELFF
few,TRBJ2-7,TRBV30,13,.,TGTGCCTGTAGACAGGATGCCCCTCTCGAGCAGTACTTC,CACRQDAPLEQYF
.,TRBJ2-5,TRBV5-1,13,.,TGCGCCAGCAGCGGGGACAACCAAGAGACCCAGTACTTC,CASSGDNQETQYF
.,TRBJ1-2,TRBV11-3,12,.,TGTGCCAGCAGCATAGCGGGGAACGGCTACACCTTC,CASSIAGNGYTF
.,TRBJ2-6,TRBV18,14,.,TGTGCCAGCTCCCGGAGCTCTGGGGCCAACGTCCTGACTTTC,CASSRSSGANVLTF
.,TRBJ1-1,TRBV28,14,TRBD1,TGTGCCGGACAGGGGGCGAGGGTTAGGACTGAAGCTTTCTTT,CAGQGARVRTEAFF
.,TRBJ2-7,TRBV2,13,TRBD1,TGTGCCAGCAGCTCGGGACAGGGTTTGGAGCAGTACTTC,CASSSGQGLEQYF
.,TRBJ1-4,TRBV30,14,TRBD1,TGTGCCTGGAGCCAGGACAGGGATTACGAAAAACTGTTTTTT,CAWSQDRDYEKLFF
once,TRBJ2-1,TRBV5-1,15,TRBD2,TGCGCCAGCAGCTTGGCGGCGGGGGGGAACAATGAGCAGTTCTTC,CASSLAAGGNNEQFF
.,TRBJ1-1,TRBV29-1,12,.,TGCAGCGTTGGGGAGCTGAACACTGAAGCTTTCTTT,CSVGELNTEAFF
.,TRBJ1-3,TRBV3-1/TRBV3-2,16,.,TGTGCCAGCAGTCCCCGGGAGCAGAACTCTGGAAACACCATATATTTT,CASSPREQNSGNTIYF
.,TRBJ2-1,TRBV6-6,12,.,TGTGCCAGCACCACTAGTTCCAATGAGCAGTTCTTC,CASTTSSNEQFF
.,TRBJ2-1,TRBV2,13,.,TGTGCCAGCAGCCAAAACGGTCTTCATGAGCAGTTCTTC,CASSQNGLHEQFF
.,TRBJ2-1,TRBV24-1,17,TRBD2,TGTGCCACCAGTGACGGGGGACGGGGGGGAGAGGGCAATGAGCAGTTCTTC,CATSDGGRGGEGNEQFF
.,TRBJ2-5,TRBV12-3/TRBV12-4,13,.,TGTGCCAGCAGTTCCAACATCAAAGAGACCCAGTACTTC,CASSSNIKETQYF
.,TRBJ2-4,TRBV7-3,13,.,TGTGCCAGCAGCACCGGTAGTAGTAACATTCAGTACTTC,CASSTGSSNIQYF
few,TRBJ2-2,TRBV6-4,14,TRBD1,TGTGCCAGCAGTGACGACAGGGACACCGGGGAGCTGTTTTTT,CASSDDRDTGELFF
.,TRBJ1-2,TRBV7-8,14,.,TGTGCCAGCACCCAGGGGCGCGGGGGCTATGGCTACACCTTC,CASTQGRGGYGYTF